This T cell receptor (beta chain) was recorded in a study of shared clonotypes between healthy human individuals (dated by TCRdb to the early 2020s). About the full investigation: Three men and a couple of women, aged 18 to 49 years, made up the cohort. Per donor, three plates each were used for CD4 naive and CD4 memory, two for CD8 naive, and one for CD8 memory. Blood TCR repertoires of several healthy adults were deeply sequenced to estimate repertoire size and the extent of clonotype sharing between individuals. To increase sequencing depth and limit assay-specific biases, TCR repertoire library preparation and sequencing were carried out by different laboratories using diverse techniques. Each donor's leukapheresis produced roughly between about 0.8 and 8.9 billion PBMCs.

The germline V gene gives CDR1 as SNHLY and CDR2 as FYNNEI. The CDR3, from cysteine to phenylalanine, totals 16 residues. Only the CDR3 DNA is retained, 48 bases long and in frame from the first base. V ends up 1 base short and J 2 bases short, with an unmatched junction base count of 4. Broader findings and caveats from the paper: Compared with non-shared clonotypes, the clonotypes found in all four sorted-subset donors had higher generation probabilities. Sampling was restricted to blood, and TCR repertoires in tissue are likely to differ from TCR repertoires in blood. Larger estimated clonotype richness was generally found for naive subsets than for memory subsets. Pairwise subsampling led to the expectation that sequencing depth would affect the degree of clonotype sharing among donors. Sharing across several donors was observed for approximately 5% of naive CD4, about 3.2% of naive CD8, 2% to 2.5% of memory CD4, and roughly 0.4% of memory CD8 clonotypes. Incomplete sequencing was indicated by rarefaction of sorted-subset datasets, despite the large sequencing depth. The small number of donors limited the genetic and exposure-history diversity represented.

Worth noting for this clone: What antigen it recognizes has not been identified. No per-base quality is available; no much larger clone lies one base away.

For the CD8 naive samples, CD45RO-negative cells were positively selected for CCR7, yielding a CD45RA+CCR7+ population from which TemRA cells were excluded. Healthy HIV-negative adults with no recently reported acute infections or vaccinations were included as donors. All donors were Caucasian adults living in Nashville, Tennessee, USA. Blood was obtained by leukapheresis, after which PBMCs were separated by Ficoll-Histopaque density gradient centrifugation and cryopreserved in liquid nitrogen vapor phase. Purity and quantity of every magnetically sorted T cell population were checked by analytical flow cytometry. From each sorted fraction, genomic DNA was isolated and quantified by UV absorbance on a Nanodrop 2000c. Using the deep immunoSEQ assay, multiplex PCR amplified TCR CDR3 regions from genomic DNA. For each cell subset, the extracted genomic DNA was distributed evenly across all wells of several immunoSEQ 96-well plates, and each plate served as one replicate. Each replicate PCR for sorted subsets received roughly 0.2 ug genomic DNA, equal to about 30,000 T cell genomes. The purified libraries were quantified using a Qubit 3.0 fluorometer, sized with a Bioanalyzer 2100, and then quantified again using the KAPA Library Quantification kit. Each immunoSEQ 96-well plate was sequenced on its own single-read 150-cycle Illumina NextSeq 550 flow cell. As for how the authors treated the data: Because the immunoSEQ output included only junctional sequences and no quality scores, the filtering could not be the same as the filtering used for full-length reads. To assign V/J genes and CDR3, sequences were annotated against IMGT germline references using PyIR, a Python wrapper for IgBLAST v1.9. Reads were filtered out if the reads had weak V/J assignments (E-value above 1e-6), no CDR3, stop codons, out-of-frame junctions, or ambiguous translated residues. A V3J clonotype was defined by an identical inferred V gene, J gene, and CDR3 amino acid sequence. The percentage overlap between two repertoires was calculated by dividing the number of shared unique clonotypes by the size of the smaller repertoire. RTK rarefaction, the Chao1 estimator, and Recon v2.1 estimates of unobserved clonotypes were used to assess repertoire richness. OLGA was used to compute generation probabilities for all TCRbeta clonotypes that the gDNA method yielded from a few donors. In TCRdb, the immuneACCESS table is reduced to in-frame sequences with V and J assigned. These tables do not hold every clone; where another copy was compared, an unresolved V gene accounts for under half, and the others remain unexplained. The D gene and trimming were derived from the DNA, and the V and J assignments and clone size from that table. The sample includes some 2 million clones, with about 94% observed a single time. The ten biggest clones cover roughly 1% of the sample.

Sequencing was done on a sample of naive CD8+ T cells sorted from blood. The cell subset or site label for this specimen denotes: CD45RA+CCR7+. The chain was built from TRBV2 and TRBJ2-5; TRBD2 lines up with 10 middle nucleotides. This clonotype was obtained from a man aged 18 to 30 in good health. The nucleotides are TGTGCCAGCAGTGAAGGGCCGGGACTAGCGCAAGAGACCCAGTACTTC. Translated, this gives CASSEGPGLAQETQYF. Beyond the CDR3, the reference TRBV2 and TRBJ2-5 genes provide the residues; the full variable domain reads: EPEVTQTPSHQVTQMGQEVILRCVPISNHLYFYWYRQILGQKVEFLVSFYNNEISEKSEIFDDQFSVERPDGSNFTLKIRSTKLEDSAMYFCASSEGPGLAQETQYFGPGTRLLVL.